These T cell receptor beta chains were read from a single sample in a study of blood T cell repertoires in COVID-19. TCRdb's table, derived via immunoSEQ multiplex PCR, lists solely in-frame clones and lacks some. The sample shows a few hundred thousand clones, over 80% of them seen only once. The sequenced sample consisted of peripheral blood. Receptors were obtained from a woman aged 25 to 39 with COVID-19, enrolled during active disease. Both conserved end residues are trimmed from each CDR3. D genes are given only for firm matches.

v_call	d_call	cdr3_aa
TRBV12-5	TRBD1	ASGLGQGGDEQY
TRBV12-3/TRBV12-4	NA	ASRGRDMTEAF
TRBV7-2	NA	ASSLGARGREKLF
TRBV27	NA	ASSLSEGGGRYEQY
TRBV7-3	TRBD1	ASSLMGTANTEAF
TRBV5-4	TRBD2	ASSPNSGMNTGELF
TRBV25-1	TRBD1	ASSELGQENYGYT
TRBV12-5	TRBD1	ASGLVLMGQGASGTQY
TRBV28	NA	ASSGVRDTDNEQF
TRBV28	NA	ASSTPSEQY
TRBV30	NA	AWTSGQETQY
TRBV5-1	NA	ASSLDGGDTEYEQY
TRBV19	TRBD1	ASSPRQGTAF
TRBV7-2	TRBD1	ASSPPGGRQPQH
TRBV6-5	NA	ASRRSGSGANVLT
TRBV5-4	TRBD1	ASSRRDRTVEAF
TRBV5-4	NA	ASSPEVSSNEKLF
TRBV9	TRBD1	ASSVRQGAYNEQF
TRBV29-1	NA	SVSRGGTEAF
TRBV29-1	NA	SVEDKGPFTDTQY
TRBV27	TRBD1	ASSYQRGQQETQY
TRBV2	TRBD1	ASRFGQDADTQY
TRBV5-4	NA	ASSPLTGDNSPLH
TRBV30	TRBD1	AWSPGQGIGELF
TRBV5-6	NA	ASSFSGVTEQY
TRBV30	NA	AWSAVGGRGTDTQY
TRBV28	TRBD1	ASSLEDKTGAMGNQPQH
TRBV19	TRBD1	ASSSDRATEAF
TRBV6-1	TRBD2	ASSEGLAKNYEQY
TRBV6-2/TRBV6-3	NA	ASSLQLMAEKLF
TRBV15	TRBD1	ATSTDRGGYEQY
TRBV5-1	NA	ASSSGRTGDEQF
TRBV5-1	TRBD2	ASSLYGGGPQETQY
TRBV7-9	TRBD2	ASSSGGSGHYEQY
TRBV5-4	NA	ASYSPGEAADTQY